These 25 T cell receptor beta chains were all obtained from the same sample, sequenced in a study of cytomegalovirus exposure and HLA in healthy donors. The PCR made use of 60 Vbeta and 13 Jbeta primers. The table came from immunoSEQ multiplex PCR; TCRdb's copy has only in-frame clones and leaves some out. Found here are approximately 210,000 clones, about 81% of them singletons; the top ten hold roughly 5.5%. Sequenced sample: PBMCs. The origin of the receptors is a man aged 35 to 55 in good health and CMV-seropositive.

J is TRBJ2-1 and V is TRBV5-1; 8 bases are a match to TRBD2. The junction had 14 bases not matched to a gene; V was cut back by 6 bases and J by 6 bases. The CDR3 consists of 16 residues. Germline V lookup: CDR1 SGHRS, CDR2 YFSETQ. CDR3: CASNPRGGRAFNEQFF. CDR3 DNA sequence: TGCGCCAGCAACCCACGGGGGGGGAGGGCCTTCAATGAGCAGTTCTTC.

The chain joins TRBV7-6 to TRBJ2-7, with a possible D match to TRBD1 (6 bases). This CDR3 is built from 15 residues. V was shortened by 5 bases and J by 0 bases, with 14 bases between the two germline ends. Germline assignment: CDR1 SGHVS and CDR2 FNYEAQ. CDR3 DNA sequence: TGTGCCAGCAGCACCAGGGGTGGGAGCTCCTACGAGCAGTACTTC. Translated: CASSTRGGSSYEQYF.

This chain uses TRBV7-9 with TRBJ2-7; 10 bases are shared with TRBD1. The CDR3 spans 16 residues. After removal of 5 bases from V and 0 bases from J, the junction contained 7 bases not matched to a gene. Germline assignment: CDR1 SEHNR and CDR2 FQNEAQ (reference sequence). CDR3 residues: CASSTRQGASSYEQYF. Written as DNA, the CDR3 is TGTGCCAGCAGCACACGACAGGGGGCAAGCTCCTACGAGCAGTACTTC. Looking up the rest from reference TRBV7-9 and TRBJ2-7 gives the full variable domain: DTGVSQNPRHKITKRGQNVTFRCDPISEHNRLYWYRQTLGQGPEFLTYFQNEAQLEKSRLLSDRFSAERPKGSFSTLEIQRTEQGDSAMYLCASSTRQGASSYEQYFGPGTRLTVT.

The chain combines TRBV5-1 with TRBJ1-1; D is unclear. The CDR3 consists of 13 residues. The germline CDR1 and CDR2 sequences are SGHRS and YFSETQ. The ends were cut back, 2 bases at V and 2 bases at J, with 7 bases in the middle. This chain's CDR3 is CASSLGENTEAFF. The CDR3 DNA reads TGCGCCAGCAGCTTAGGAGAAAACACTGAAGCTTTCTTT.

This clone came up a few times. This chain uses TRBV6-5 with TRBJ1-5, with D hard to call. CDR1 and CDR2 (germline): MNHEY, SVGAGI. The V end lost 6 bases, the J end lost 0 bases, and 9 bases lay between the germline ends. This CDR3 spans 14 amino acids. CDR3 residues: CASRTGSSNQPQHF. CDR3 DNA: TGTGCCAGCAGAACCGGGAGTAGCAATCAGCCCCAGCATTTT.

The CDR3 loop reads CASSEARSEGLSSDEQFF. The DNA for the CDR3 is TGTGCCAGCAGTGAAGCCCGGTCCGAGGGACTGAGCAGTGATGAGCAGTTCTTC. The rearrangement uses TRBV6-1 and TRBJ2-1, with D perhaps matching TRBD2 (6 bases). The CDR3 extends over 18 amino acids. V was cut by 0 bases and J by 8 bases, with 23 bases left in between. Germline lookup yields CDR1 MNHNS and CDR2 SASEGT.

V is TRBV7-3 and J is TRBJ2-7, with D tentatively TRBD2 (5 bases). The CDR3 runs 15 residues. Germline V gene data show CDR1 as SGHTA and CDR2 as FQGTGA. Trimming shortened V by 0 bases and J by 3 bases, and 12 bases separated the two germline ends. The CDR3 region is CASSLTGGWNYEQYF. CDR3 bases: TGTGCCAGCAGCTTAACCGGCGGGTGGAACTACGAGCAGTACTTC.

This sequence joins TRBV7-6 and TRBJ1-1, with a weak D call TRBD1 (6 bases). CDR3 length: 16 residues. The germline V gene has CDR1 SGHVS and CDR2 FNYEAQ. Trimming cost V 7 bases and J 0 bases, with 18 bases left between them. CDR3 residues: CASIRVAGVMNTEAFF. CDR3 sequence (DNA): TGTGCCAGCATTCGGGTTGCAGGGGTCATGAACACTGAAGCTTTCTTT. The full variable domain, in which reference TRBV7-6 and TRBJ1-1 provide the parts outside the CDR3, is GAGVSQSPRYKVTKRGQDVALRCDPISGHVSLYWYRQALGQGPEFLTYFNYEAQQDKSGLPNDRFSAERPEGSISTLTIQRTEQRDSAMYRCASIRVAGVMNTEAFFGQGTRLTVV.

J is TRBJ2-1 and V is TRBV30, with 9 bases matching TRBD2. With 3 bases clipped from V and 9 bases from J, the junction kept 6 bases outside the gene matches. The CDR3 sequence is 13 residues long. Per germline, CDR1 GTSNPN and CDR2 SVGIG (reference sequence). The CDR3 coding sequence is TGTGCCTGGAGGAACGGACTAGCGCGTGAGCAGTTCTTC. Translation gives CAWRNGLAREQFF.

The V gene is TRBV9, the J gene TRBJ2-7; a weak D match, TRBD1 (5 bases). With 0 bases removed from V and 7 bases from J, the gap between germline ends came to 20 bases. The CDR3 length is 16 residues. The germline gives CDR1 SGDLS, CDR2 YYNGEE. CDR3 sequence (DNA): TGTGCCAGCAGCGTAGGGGGCCGTCCTGCTACTGGTGAGCAGTACTTC. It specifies CASSVGGRPATGEQYF. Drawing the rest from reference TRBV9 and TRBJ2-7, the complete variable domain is DSGVTQTPKHLITATGQRVTLRCSPRSGDLSVYWYQQSLDQGLQFLIQYYNGEERAKGNILERFSAQQFPDLHSELNLSSLELGDSALYFCASSVGGRPATGEQYFGPGTRLTVT.

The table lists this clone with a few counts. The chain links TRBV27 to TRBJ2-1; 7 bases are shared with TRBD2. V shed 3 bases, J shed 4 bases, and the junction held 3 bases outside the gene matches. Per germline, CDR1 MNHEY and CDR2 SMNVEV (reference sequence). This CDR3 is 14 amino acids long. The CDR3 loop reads CASSFGREYNEQFF. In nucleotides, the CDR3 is TGTGCCAGCAGTTTCGGGCGGGAGTACAATGAGCAGTTCTTC.

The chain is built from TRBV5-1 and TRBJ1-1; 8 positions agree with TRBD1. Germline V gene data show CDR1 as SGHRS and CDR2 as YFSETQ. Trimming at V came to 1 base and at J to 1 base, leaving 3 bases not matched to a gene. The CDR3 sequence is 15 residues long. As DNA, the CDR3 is TGCGCCAGCAGCTTGCAGGGACAGGCGAACACTGAAGCTTTCTTT. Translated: CASSLQGQANTEAFF.

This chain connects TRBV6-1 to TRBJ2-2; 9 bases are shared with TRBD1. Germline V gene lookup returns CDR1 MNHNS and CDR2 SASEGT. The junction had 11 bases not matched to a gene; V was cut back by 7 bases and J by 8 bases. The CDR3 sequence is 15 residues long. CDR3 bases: TGTGCCAGCACCATCTACCGGGACAGGGAAGGGGAGCTGTTTTTT. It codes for CASTIYRDREGELFF.

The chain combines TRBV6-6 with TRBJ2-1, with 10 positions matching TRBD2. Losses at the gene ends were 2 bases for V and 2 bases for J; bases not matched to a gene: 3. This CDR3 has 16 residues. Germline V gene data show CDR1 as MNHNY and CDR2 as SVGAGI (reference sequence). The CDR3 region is CASSYRLAGAYNEQFF. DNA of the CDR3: TGTGCCAGCAGTTACCGGCTAGCGGGAGCCTACAATGAGCAGTTCTTC.

The CDR3, as DNA: TGTGCCAGCAGCACATGGACTAGCGGATCCTACGAGCAGTACGTC. Its protein product is CASSTWTSGSYEQYV. The rearrangement joins TRBV11-2 to TRBJ2-7; 10 bases fit TRBD2. Germline lookup yields CDR1 SGHAT and CDR2 FQNNGV. The V segment lost 5 bases and the J segment 1 base; nucleotides outside the gene matches: 5. This CDR3 comprises 15 residues.

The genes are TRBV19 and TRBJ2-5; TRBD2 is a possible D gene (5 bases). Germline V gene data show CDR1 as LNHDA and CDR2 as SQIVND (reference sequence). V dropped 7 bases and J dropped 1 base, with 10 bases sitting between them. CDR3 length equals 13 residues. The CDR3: CASTKEGQETQYF. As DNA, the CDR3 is TGTGCCAGTACCAAAGAGGGCCAAGAGACCCAGTACTTC.

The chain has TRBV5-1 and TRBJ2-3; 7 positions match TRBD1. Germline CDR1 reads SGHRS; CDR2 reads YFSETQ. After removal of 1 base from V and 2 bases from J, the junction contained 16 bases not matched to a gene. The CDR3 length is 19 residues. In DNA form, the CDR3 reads TGCGCCAGCAGCTTGCTTCTATTTTTGGGACAGCCCTCCACAGATACGCAGTATTTT. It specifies CASSLLLFLGQPSTDTQYF.

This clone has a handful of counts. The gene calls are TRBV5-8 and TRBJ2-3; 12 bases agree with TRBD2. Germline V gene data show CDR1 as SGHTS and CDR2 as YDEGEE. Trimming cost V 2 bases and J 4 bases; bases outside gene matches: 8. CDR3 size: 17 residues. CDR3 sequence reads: CASSFVLTSGSADTQYF. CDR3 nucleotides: TGTGCCAGCAGCTTTGTACTGACTAGCGGGAGTGCAGATACGCAGTATTTT.

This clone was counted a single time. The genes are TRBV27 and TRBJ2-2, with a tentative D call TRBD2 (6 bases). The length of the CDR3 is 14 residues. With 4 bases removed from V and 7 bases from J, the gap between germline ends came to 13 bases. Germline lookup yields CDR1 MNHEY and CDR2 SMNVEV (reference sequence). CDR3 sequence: CASSSGLMSGELFF. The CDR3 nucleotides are TGTGCCAGCAGTTCCGGACTAATGAGCGGGGAGCTGTTTTTT.

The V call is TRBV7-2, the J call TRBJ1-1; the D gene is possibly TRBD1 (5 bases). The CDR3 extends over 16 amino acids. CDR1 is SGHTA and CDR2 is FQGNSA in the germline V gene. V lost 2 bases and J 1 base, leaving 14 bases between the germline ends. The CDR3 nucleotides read TGTGCCAGCAGCTTAATGGGCGGTGGACAGAACACTGAAGCTTTCTTT. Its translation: CASSLMGGGQNTEAFF. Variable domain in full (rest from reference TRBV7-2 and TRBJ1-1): GAGVSQSPSNKVTEKGKDVELRCDPISGHTALYWYRQSLGQGLEFLIYFQGNSAPDKSGLPSDRFSAERTGGSVSTLTIQRTQQEDSAVYLCASSLMGGGQNTEAFFGQGTRLTVV.

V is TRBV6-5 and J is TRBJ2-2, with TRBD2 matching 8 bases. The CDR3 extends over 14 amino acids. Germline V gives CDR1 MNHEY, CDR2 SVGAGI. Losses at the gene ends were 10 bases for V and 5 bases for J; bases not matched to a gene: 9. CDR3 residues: CATNEAGDTGELFF. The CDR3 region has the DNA TGTGCCACCAACGAAGCGGGAGATACCGGGGAGCTGTTTTTT.

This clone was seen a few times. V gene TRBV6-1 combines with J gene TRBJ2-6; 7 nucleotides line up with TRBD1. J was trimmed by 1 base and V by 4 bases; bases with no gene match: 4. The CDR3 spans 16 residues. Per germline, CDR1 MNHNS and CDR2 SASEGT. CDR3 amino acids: CASSGLQGSGANVLTF. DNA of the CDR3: TGTGCCAGCAGTGGACTACAGGGGTCTGGGGCCAACGTCCTGACTTTC.

The CDR3 protein is CASSSGSTDTQYF. In DNA, the CDR3 is TGTGCCAGCAGCTCCGGGAGCACAGATACGCAGTATTTT. This rearrangement joins TRBV5-4 to TRBJ2-3; D gene uncertain. This CDR3 is built from 13 residues. The germline V gene has CDR1 SGHNT and CDR2 YYREEE (reference sequence). V was trimmed by 3 bases and J by 0 bases, leaving 5 bases between them.

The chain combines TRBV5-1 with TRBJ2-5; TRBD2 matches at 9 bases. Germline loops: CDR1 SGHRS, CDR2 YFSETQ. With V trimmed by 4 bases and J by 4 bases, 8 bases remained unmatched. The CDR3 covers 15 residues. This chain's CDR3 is CASSLGLAIRETQYF. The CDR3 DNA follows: TGCGCCAGCAGCCTGGGACTAGCTATACGAGAGACCCAGTACTTC.

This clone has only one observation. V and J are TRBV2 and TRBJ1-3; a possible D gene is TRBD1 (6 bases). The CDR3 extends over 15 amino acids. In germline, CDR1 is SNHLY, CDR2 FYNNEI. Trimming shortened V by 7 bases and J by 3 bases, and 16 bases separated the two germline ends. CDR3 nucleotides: TGTGCCAGCACTAGGTGGGGGGGCTATGGAAACACCATATATTTT. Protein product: CASTRWGGYGNTIYF. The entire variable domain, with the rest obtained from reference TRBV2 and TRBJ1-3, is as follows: EPEVTQTPSHQVTQMGQEVILRCVPISNHLYFYWYRQILGQKVEFLVSFYNNEISEKSEIFDDQFSVERPDGSNFTLKIRSTKLEDSAMYFCASTRWGGYGNTIYFGEGSWLTVV.